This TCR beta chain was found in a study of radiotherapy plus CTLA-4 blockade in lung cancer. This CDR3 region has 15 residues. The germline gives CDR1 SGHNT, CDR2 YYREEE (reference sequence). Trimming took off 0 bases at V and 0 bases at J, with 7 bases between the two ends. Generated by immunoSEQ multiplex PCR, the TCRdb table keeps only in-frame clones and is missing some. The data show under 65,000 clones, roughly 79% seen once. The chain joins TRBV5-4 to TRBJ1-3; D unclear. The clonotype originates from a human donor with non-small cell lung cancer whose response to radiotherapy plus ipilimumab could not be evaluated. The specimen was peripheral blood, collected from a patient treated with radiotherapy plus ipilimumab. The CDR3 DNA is TGTGCCAGCAGCTTGGGCGGCAGCTCTGGAAACACCATATATTTT. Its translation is CASSLGGSSGNTIYF.